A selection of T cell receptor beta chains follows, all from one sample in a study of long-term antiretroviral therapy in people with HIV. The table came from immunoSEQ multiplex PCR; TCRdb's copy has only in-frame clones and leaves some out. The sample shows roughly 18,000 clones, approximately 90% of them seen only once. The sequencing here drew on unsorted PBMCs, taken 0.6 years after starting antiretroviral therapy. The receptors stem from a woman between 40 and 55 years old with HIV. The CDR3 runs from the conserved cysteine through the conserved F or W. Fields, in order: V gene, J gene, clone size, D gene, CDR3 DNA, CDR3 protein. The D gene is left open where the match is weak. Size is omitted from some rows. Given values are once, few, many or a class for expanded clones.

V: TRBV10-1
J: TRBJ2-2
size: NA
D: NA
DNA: TGCGCCAGCAGCCAGAGGACCGGGGAGCTGTTTTTT
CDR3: CASSQRTGELFF

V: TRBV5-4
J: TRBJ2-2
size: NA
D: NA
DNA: TGTGCCAGCAGCTTGGATGGGCGTTTGAACACCGGGGAGCTGTTTTTT
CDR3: CASSLDGRLNTGELFF

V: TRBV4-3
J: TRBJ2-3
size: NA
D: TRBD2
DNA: TGCGCCAGCAGCCGCATGGGAATAGCGGGGGAGTCTAGCACAGATACGCAGTATTTT
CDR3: CASSRMGIAGESSTDTQYF

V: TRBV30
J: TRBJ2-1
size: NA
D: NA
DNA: TGTGCCTGGACTAATTACAATGAGCAGTTCTTC
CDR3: CAWTNYNEQFF

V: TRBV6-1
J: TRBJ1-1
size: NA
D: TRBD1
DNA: TGTGCCAGCAGAGTAGGGACAGAAACTGAAGCTTTCTTT
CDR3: CASRVGTETEAFF

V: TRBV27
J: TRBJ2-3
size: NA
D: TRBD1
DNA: TGTGCCAGCAGGCAAACAGGGGGATGGGATACGCAGTATTTT
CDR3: CASRQTGGWDTQYF

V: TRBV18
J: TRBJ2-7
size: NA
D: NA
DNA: TGTGCCAGCTCACCCTCCGGGACCTCCTACGAGCAGTACTTC
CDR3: CASSPSGTSYEQYF

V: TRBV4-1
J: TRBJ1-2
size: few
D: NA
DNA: TGCGCCAGCAGCCAAGTAAGCAGAGTAGAGGGTAACTATGGCTACACCTTC
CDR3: CASSQVSRVEGNYGYTF

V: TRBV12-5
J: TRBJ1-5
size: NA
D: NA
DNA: TGTGCTAGTCAGCCCTTAGGTAATCAGCCCCAGCATTTT
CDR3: CASQPLGNQPQHF

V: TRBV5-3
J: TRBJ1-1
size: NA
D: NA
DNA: TGTGCCAGAAGCCCGACGGACGGGAGGAACACTGAAGCTTTCTTT
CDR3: CARSPTDGRNTEAFF

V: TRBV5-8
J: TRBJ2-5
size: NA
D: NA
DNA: TGTGCCAGCAGCTTTCCATTAGTAGCAAGTACGTCCCAGTACTTC
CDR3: CASSFPLVASTSQYF

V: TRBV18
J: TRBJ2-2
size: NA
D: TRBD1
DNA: TGTGCCAGCTCACCAGGGGGACAGGGGATCGCCGGGGAGCTGTTTTTT
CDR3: CASSPGGQGIAGELFF

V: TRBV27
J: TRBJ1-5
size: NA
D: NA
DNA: TGTGCCAGCAGTTGGGATGCCAATCAGCCCCAGCATTTT
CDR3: CASSWDANQPQHF

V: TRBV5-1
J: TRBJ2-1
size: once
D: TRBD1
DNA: TGCGCCAGCAGGTCTAGTTCCGGGACAGGGGCCTACAATGAGCAGTTCTTC
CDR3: CASRSSSGTGAYNEQFF

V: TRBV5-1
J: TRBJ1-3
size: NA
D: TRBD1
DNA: TGCGCCAGCAGCTCAGGGGGACCTGGAAACACCATATATTTT
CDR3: CASSSGGPGNTIYF

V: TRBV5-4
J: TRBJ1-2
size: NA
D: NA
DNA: TGTGCCAGCAGCTTGACAGACGGTGGCTACACCTTC
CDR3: CASSLTDGGYTF

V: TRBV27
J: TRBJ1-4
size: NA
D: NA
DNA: TGTGCCAGCAGTTCCCCCGGGCGGGAGGGAGTGGGGAAACTGTTTTTT
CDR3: CASSSPGREGVGKLFF